This TCR beta chain was observed in a study of T cell repertoires in cytomegalovirus infection. About the research overall: Peptides in the study included HLA-C-restricted and HLA-B-restricted CMV epitopes.

Per the germline V gene, CDR1 is SGHTA and CDR2 is FQGNSA. The CDR3 has 15 residues. V dropped 5 bases and J dropped 8; count of bases not matched to a gene: 12. TCRdb independently ran MiXCR on the reads; one entry per CDR3 protein. The table has 700,000 to 950,000 distinct CDR3 sequences, approximately 32% seen once; the top ten hold 12%. Ten or more counts support this clonotype. No antigen is known for it. The study, taken as a whole, reports: CMV-specific TCR beta clonotypes restricted by HLA-C dominated the ex vivo response. Identification of carriers of CMV plus the relevant HLA was achieved through cumulative public TCR beta family frequency.

The J gene is TRBJ2-1, the V gene TRBV7-2; 7 positions agree with TRBD2. The sequences come from cultured CD8+ T cells from PBMCs, collected from culture after CMV antigen stimulation. This TCR was sampled from a human donor in good health (CMV status not recorded). Some clones in this sample may be carry-over from other donors' samples. The CDR3 spells CASSPFGGFDDEQFF. The CDR3, as DNA: TGTGCCAGCAGCCCATTCGGGGGGTTTGATGATGAGCAGTTCTTC.